This record looks at one TCR beta chain sequence and its context. As yet, its antigen is unknown. Expressed TCRB transcripts were sequenced after all isolated RNA was converted to cDNA. Clones were sequenced by immunoSEQ multiplex PCR, and TCRdb holds only the in-frame ones, with some missing. The data contain over 150,000 clones, around 8% of them singletons. Germline V lookup: CDR1 MGHRA, CDR2 YSYEKL. The CDR3 covers 16 residues. With 6 bases clipped from V and 5 bases from J, the junction kept 10 bases outside the gene matches. These data belong to a study of beta chain features in type 1 diabetes. Findings and limits, study-wide: TCRB CDR3s were moderately but significantly shorter in Type 1 diabetes patients in all four CD4+ subsets. A closer apparent resemblance between naive, central memory and Treg TCRB repertoires was seen in patients than in healthy donors. Insertions were fewer and deletions more numerous at VDJ junctions in type 1 diabetes patients. Sequencing from cDNA could over-represent high-TCR-expressing cells.

The chain recombines TRBV4-1 with TRBJ2-5; TRBD1 agrees at 12 bases. The clonotype comes from a middle-aged woman with type 1 diabetes. The sequencing input was central memory CD4+ T cells from blood. CDR3 sequence (DNA): TGCGCCAGCAGGCACCGGGACAGGGGGCCGAGGGAGACCCAGTACTTC. It translates to CASRHRDRGPRETQYF.